The TCR beta chain under discussion was sequenced for a study of T cells in localized non-small cell lung cancer. Study-wide results and limits: T cell clonality was highest in uninvolved adjacent lung, above tumor. Greater T cell density in blood accompanied longer overall survival. Because researchers sequenced only one region of the tumor, heterogeneity is still possible.

A word on this clone: Its antigen is not known.

Only in-frame clones appear in the TCRdb table, and some are missing; sequencing was by immunoSEQ multiplex PCR. The table includes around 3,500 clones, around 19% detected once. V lost 6 bases, J lost 5 bases, and 7 bases lay in between. Germline V CDR1 and CDR2: KGHSH, LQKENI. This CDR3 is 12 amino acids long. Material: lung tumor tissue, obtained before any cancer treatment. V and J are TRBV18 and TRBJ2-2; weak D call: TRBD1 (5 bases). The sequence was collected from a woman between 35 and 75 years old with stage III squamous cell lung carcinoma. CDR3 region: CASSDRTGELFF. As DNA, the CDR3 is TGTGCCAGCTCCGACAGAACCGGGGAGCTGTTTTTT.